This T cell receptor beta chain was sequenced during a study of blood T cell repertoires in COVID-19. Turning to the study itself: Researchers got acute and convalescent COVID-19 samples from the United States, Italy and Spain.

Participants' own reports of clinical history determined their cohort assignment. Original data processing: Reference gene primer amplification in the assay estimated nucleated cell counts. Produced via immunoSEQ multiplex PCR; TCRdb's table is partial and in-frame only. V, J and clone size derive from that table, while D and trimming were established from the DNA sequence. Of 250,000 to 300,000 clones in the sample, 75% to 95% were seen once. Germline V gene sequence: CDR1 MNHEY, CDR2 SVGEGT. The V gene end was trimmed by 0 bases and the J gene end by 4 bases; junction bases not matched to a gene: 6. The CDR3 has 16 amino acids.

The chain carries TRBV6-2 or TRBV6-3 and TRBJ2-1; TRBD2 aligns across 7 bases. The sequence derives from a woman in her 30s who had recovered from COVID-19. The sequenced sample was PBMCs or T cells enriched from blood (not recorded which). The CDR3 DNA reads TGTGCCAGCAGTTACTCGATTGGACTAGTTTACAATGAGCAGTTCTTC. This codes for CASSYSIGLVYNEQFF.